This T cell receptor beta chain was observed in a study of blood T cells in healthy people across ages. Study findings and constraints: With unsorted PBMCs, a conclusive comparison of naive versus antigen-experienced cells was not possible. A roughly linear age-dependent decrease characterized TCR beta diversity per million T cells.

The authors ran a second PCR of roughly 6 to 12 cycles using a sample-barcoded 5' primer and a J-beta primer mix. TCRdb re-analysed the 5' RACE reads in MiXCR, keeping a single row per CDR3 protein. This sample yields approximately 760,000 distinct CDR3 sequences, of which roughly 25% are seen a single time; 9.4% belongs to the top ten. With regard to this clonotype: Its specificity is unknown.

CDR3 length: 12 residues. The V end was cut by 5 bases, the J end by 10 bases, with 14 bases between. In germline, CDR1 is MNHEY, CDR2 SVGAGI. These data were also reused for a study on T cells of mothers and their children.

Material: blood. The V and J genes are TRBV6-5 and TRBJ1-1; possibly TRBD1 for D (5 bases). This clonotype was obtained from a boy younger than 18 in good health. The CDR3 DNA reads as TGTGCCAGCAGTCCCCCGGGGGGAGCAGCTTTCTTT. It specifies CASSPPGGAAFF.